These 7 T cell receptor beta chains share one sample of origin, sequenced in a study of blood T cell repertoires in COVID-19. Clones were read by immunoSEQ multiplex PCR, and TCRdb kept only the in-frame ones, dropping some. The sample carries about 160,000 clones, over 65% recorded once. Sequences were obtained from peripheral blood. The source is a man aged 65 to 85 with acute or convalescent COVID-19.

This clone was observed a handful of times. This chain uses TRBV30 with TRBJ1-1, with D possibly TRBD1 on 6 matching bases. The CDR3 is made up of 12 amino acids. The V end was cut by 5 bases, the J end by 3 bases, with 10 bases between. Germline V CDR1 and CDR2: GTSNPN, SVGIG (reference sequence). This chain's CDR3 is CAWGRQDTEAFF. The CDR3 DNA reads TGTGCCTGGGGAAGACAGGACACTGAAGCTTTCTTT.

V and J are TRBV27 and TRBJ1-2; TRBD1 matches at 8 bases. The CDR3 is 14 amino acids. Trimming at V came to 5 bases and at J to 7 bases, leaving 9 bases not matched to a gene. Germline V gene lookup returns CDR1 MNHEY and CDR2 SMNVEV (reference sequence). The CDR3 coding sequence is TGTGCCAGCAGTCCTCCGGGGACAGGCTTTGGCTACACCTTC. This sequence encodes CASSPPGTGFGYTF.

This chain uses TRBV11-2 with TRBJ2-1; D is possibly TRBD2 (7 bases). The CDR3 consists of 15 residues. Between the trimmed V and J ends, which lost 6 bases and 3 bases, there was a span of 15 bases. Germline V gene lookup returns CDR1 SGHAT and CDR2 FQNNGV. The chain's CDR3 is CASSGGGRVYNEQFF. The CDR3 nucleotides read TGTGCCAGCAGTGGGGGCGGGAGAGTCTACAATGAGCAGTTCTTC.

The chain is built from TRBV11-3 and TRBJ2-1, with D maybe TRBD2 (5 bases). The germline V and J ends were trimmed by 5 bases and 8 bases, with 16 bases remaining between them. The length of the CDR3 is 14 residues. Per the germline V gene, CDR1 is SGHNT and CDR2 is YENEEA. CDR3 protein: CASSPGLAGDEQFF. The DNA for the CDR3 is TGTGCCAGCAGCCCCGGGCTAGCTGGGGATGAGCAGTTCTTC. Variable domain in full (rest from reference TRBV11-3 and TRBJ2-1): EAGVVQSPRYKIIEKKQPVAFWCNPISGHNTLYWYLQNLGQGPELLIRYENEEAVDDSQLPKDRFSAERLKGVDSTLKIQPAELGDSAVYLCASSPGLAGDEQFFGPGTRLTVL.

This chain joins TRBV28 and TRBJ1-5; no firm D call. Per germline, CDR1 MDHEN and CDR2 SYDVKM. V gave up 3 bases and J gave up 4 bases, with 13 bases separating them. The CDR3 length is 15 residues. This chain's CDR3 is CASSFRLRANQPQHF. In DNA form, the CDR3 reads TGTGCCAGCAGTTTTAGGTTGAGGGCAAATCAGCCCCAGCATTTT.

As DNA, the CDR3 is TGTGCCAGCACCGCGGCGGGTACTAATGAAAAACTGTTTTTT. Residues: CASTAAGTNEKLFF. V usage is TRBV28 and J usage is TRBJ1-4; D call uncertain. V was pared by 7 bases and J by 2 bases, with 11 bases between. The CDR3 covers 14 residues. Germline V gene lookup returns CDR1 MDHEN and CDR2 SYDVKM.

The chain recombines TRBV7-9 with TRBJ2-2, with 8 bases that match TRBD1. The J segment lost 1 base and the V segment lost 5 bases, leaving 3 bases of the junction unmatched. The V gene's germline CDR1 is SEHNR and CDR2 FQNEAQ (reference sequence). This CDR3 comprises 15 residues. The CDR3 sequence is CASSPGTGNTGELFF. The CDR3 bases are TGTGCCAGCAGCCCCGGGACAGGGAACACCGGGGAGCTGTTTTTT.